What follows are 31 T cell receptor beta chains derived from one specimen sequenced in a study of blood T cell repertoires in COVID-19 (dated by TCRdb to about 2020). Library creation used the immunoSEQ multiplex PCR assay. The table was pulled from immuneACCESS by TCRdb, which kept in-frame rearrangements only. Such tables lose some clones; where checked, under half of the loss comes from unresolved V genes, and the rest has no known cause. This sample holds about 50,000 clones; roughly 88% were observed only once. The ten largest clones add up to 7.5% to 8.5% of the sample. Sequencing was done on a sample of peripheral blood. These receptors were taken from a human donor in a cohort sampled during active COVID-19.

CDR3 protein: CASSLAARGKSEQFF. The DNA of the CDR3 is TGTGCCAGCAGCTTAGCGGCTAGAGGGAAGTCTGAGCAGTTCTTC. The chain carries TRBV7-8 and TRBJ2-1, with a weak D call TRBD2 (5 bases). CDR3 size: 15 residues. The V end was cut by 0 bases, the J end by 9 bases, with 15 bases between. Germline V gives CDR1 SGHVS, CDR2 FQNEAQ.

The gene calls are TRBV9 and TRBJ2-5, with a possible D match to TRBD2 (6 bases). CDR3 size: 16 residues. Germline loops: CDR1 SGDLS, CDR2 YYNGEE. The germline V and J ends were trimmed by 3 bases and 4 bases, with 19 bases remaining between them. The CDR3 DNA sequence: TGTGCCAGCAGCGGTAGCTGGGGGGTCGGGGGAGAGACCCAGTACTTC. Its protein is CASSGSWGVGGETQYF.

This clone was found once. The genes are TRBV7-2 and TRBJ1-3, with D hard to call. Deletions cut 1 base from V and 0 bases from J, with 4 bases between. Per the germline V gene, CDR1 is SGHTA and CDR2 is FQGNSA. This CDR3 spans 14 amino acids. The CDR3 coding sequence is TGTGCCAGCAGCTTAGTCGGCTCTGGAAACACCATATATTTT. It is translated as CASSLVGSGNTIYF.

This rearrangement joins TRBV4-1 to TRBJ2-5, with TRBD2 matching over 9 bases. With 0 bases clipped from V and 5 bases from J, the junction kept 4 bases outside the gene matches. The CDR3 spans 15 residues. Germline V lookup: CDR1 MGHRA, CDR2 YSYEKL. The CDR3 loop is CASSQEQREVETQYF. The CDR3 DNA reads as TGCGCCAGCAGCCAAGAACAGCGGGAGGTGGAGACCCAGTACTTC.

The J gene is TRBJ1-4, the V gene TRBV25-1; the D gene is possibly TRBD1 (6 bases). V lost 3 bases, J lost 3 bases, and 17 bases lay in between. CDR1 and CDR2 from the germline V gene are MGHDK and SYGVNS. The CDR3 is 17 amino acids. The CDR3 sequence is CASSDPPVGASNEKLFF. DNA of the CDR3: TGTGCCAGCAGTGACCCACCTGTGGGGGCATCTAATGAAAAACTGTTTTTT. The full variable domain, rest sourced from reference TRBV25-1 and TRBJ1-4, is EADIYQTPRYLVIGTGKKITLECSQTMGHDKMYWYQQDPGMELHLIHYSYGVNSTEKGDLSSESTVSRIRTEHFPLTLESARPSHTSQYLCASSDPPVGASNEKLFFGSGTQLSVL.

The chain couples TRBV15 to TRBJ2-7; 9 nucleotides match TRBD1. CDR1 is LNHNV, CDR2 YYDKDF, per germline (reference sequence). With V trimmed by 2 bases and J by 6 bases, 8 bases remained unmatched. This CDR3 has 15 residues. This CDR3 reads CATSRRTGAVGEQYF. DNA for the CDR3: TGTGCCACCAGCAGACGGACAGGGGCGGTCGGCGAGCAGTACTTC.

The chain couples TRBV7-9 to TRBJ2-1; 9 nucleotides agree with TRBD2. The CDR3 runs to 15 residues. CDR1 and CDR2 (germline): SEHNR, FQNEAQ (reference sequence). V was pared by 5 bases and J by 8 bases, with 10 bases of the junction left unmatched. The CDR3 here is CASSIRQREVDEQFF. The DNA of the CDR3 is TGTGCCAGCAGCATACGCCAGCGGGAGGTTGATGAGCAGTTCTTC.

This clone was seen only once. The chain's CDR3 is CASSLEGGGPYEQFF. In DNA form, the CDR3 reads TGTGCCAGCAGCTTAGAAGGGGGAGGGCCCTATGAGCAGTTCTTC. V and J are TRBV11-2 and TRBJ2-1; D may be TRBD2 (7 bases). V gave up 0 bases and J gave up 8 bases, with 14 bases separating them. Germline V gene lookup returns CDR1 SGHAT and CDR2 FQNNGV. The CDR3 length is 15 residues. Variable domain in full (rest from reference TRBV11-2 and TRBJ2-1): EAGVAQSPRYKIIEKRQSVAFWCNPISGHATLYWYQQILGQGPKLLIQFQNNGVVDDSQLPKDRFSAERLKGVDSTLKIQPAKLEDSAVYLCASSLEGGGPYEQFFGPGTRLTVL.

V gene TRBV5-6 combines with J gene TRBJ1-1; D is possibly TRBD1 (5 bases). The length of the CDR3 is 15 residues. Trimming cost V 4 bases and J 6 bases, with 19 bases left between them. Germline assignment: CDR1 SGHDT and CDR2 YYEEEE. CDR3 sequence: CASSDVPRVGSEAFF. CDR3 bases: TGTGCCAGCAGCGATGTACCCAGGGTCGGCTCTGAAGCTTTCTTT.

The genes are TRBV5-1 and TRBJ2-1, with 7 nucleotides matching TRBD2. The CDR3 loop spans 14 amino acids. CDR1 and CDR2 (germline): SGHRS, YFSETQ. V dropped 4 bases and J dropped 6; count of bases not matched to a gene: 7. The CDR3 loop is CASSPSERGNEQFF. CDR3 DNA sequence: TGCGCCAGCAGCCCCTCGGAGCGGGGCAATGAGCAGTTCTTC.

The V call is TRBV7-9, the J call TRBJ1-4; D call uncertain. The CDR3 sequence is 14 residues long. V was shortened by 3 bases and J by 8 bases, with 13 bases between the two germline ends. Germline V gene lookup returns CDR1 SEHNR and CDR2 FQNEAQ (reference sequence). CDR3 region: CASSFWQDEEKLFF. The CDR3 DNA reads TGTGCCAGCAGCTTTTGGCAGGATGAGGAAAAACTGTTTTTT. The whole variable domain, filled in from reference TRBV7-9 and TRBJ1-4, reads DTGVSQNPRHKITKRGQNVTFRCDPISEHNRLYWYRQTLGQGPEFLTYFQNEAQLEKSRLLSDRFSAERPKGSFSTLEIQRTEQGDSAMYLCASSFWQDEEKLFFGSGTQLSVL.

This clone appeared once. The chain uses TRBV10-2 and TRBJ2-2, with 11 bases identical to TRBD2. The CDR3 sequence is 17 residues long. J lost 0 bases, V lost 2 bases, and 2 bases had no gene match. Germline V gene sequence: CDR1 WSHSY, CDR2 SAAADI. CDR3 nucleotides: TGCGCCAGCAGTGAGATTAGCGGGAGGGCGAACACCGGGGAGCTGTTTTTT. Translation: CASSEISGRANTGELFF.

The chain has TRBV24-1 and TRBJ2-1, with unresolved D. The germline V and J ends were trimmed by 0 bases and 7 bases, with 6 bases remaining between them. Germline V gene lookup returns CDR1 KGHDR and CDR2 SFDVKD. The CDR3 contains 13 residues. This CDR3 reads CATSDLSLNEQFF. In nucleotides, the CDR3 is TGTGCCACCAGTGATTTGTCGTTAAATGAGCAGTTCTTC.

The chain couples TRBV7-2 to TRBJ2-7, with 12 bases lining up with TRBD2. The CDR3 spans 14 residues. Per the germline V gene, CDR1 is SGHTA and CDR2 is FQGNSA. The V segment lost 6 bases and the J segment 2 bases; nucleotides outside the gene matches: 2. CDR3 sequence: CASRRTSGTYEQYF. In DNA form, the CDR3 reads TGTGCCAGCAGGAGGACTAGCGGGACCTACGAGCAGTACTTC.

V usage is TRBV14 and J usage is TRBJ2-1; no clear D gene. V dropped 0 bases and J dropped 2 bases, with 5 bases sitting between them. The CDR3 covers 14 residues. Germline lookup yields CDR1 SGHDN and CDR2 FVKESK. CDR3 in amino acids: CASSQEYAYNEQFF. In nucleotides, the CDR3 is TGTGCCAGCAGCCAAGAGTATGCCTACAATGAGCAGTTCTTC. Supplemented by reference TRBV14 and TRBJ2-1, the full variable domain reads EAGVTQFPSHSVIEKGQTVTLRCDPISGHDNLYWYRRVMGKEIKFLLHFVKESKQDESGMPNNRFLAERTGGTYSTLKVQPAELEDSGVYFCASSQEYAYNEQFFGPGTRLTVL.

The chain links TRBV11-2 to TRBJ2-7; the match to TRBD1 covers 8 bases. This CDR3 is built from 14 residues. Germline V gene lookup returns CDR1 SGHAT and CDR2 FQNNGV. The trim removed 5 bases at V and 2 bases at J, leaving 5 bases unmatched. The CDR3 protein is CASSPLQGAYEQYF. The CDR3 bases are TGTGCCAGCAGCCCTTTACAGGGGGCCTACGAGCAGTACTTC.

The chain has TRBV27 and TRBJ2-4, with 10 bases aligning to TRBD2. J was trimmed by 0 bases and V by 4 bases; bases with no gene match: 6. The CDR3 consists of 17 residues. Per the germline V gene, CDR1 is MNHEY and CDR2 is SMNVEV (reference sequence). CDR3 bases: TGTGCCAGCAGTTCTCTAGCGGGGGCCTTAGCCAAAAACATTCAGTACTTC. Its translation: CASSSLAGALAKNIQYF.

The chain employs TRBV2 and TRBJ2-3; 10 positions match TRBD2. Germline trimming cut 7 bases from V and 4 bases from J; bases unmatched to any gene: 8. This CDR3 contains 15 residues. In germline, CDR1 is SNHLY, CDR2 FYNNEI. Here the CDR3 reads CASTHLAGESDTQYF. The CDR3 coding sequence is TGTGCCAGCACCCATCTAGCGGGAGAGTCAGATACGCAGTATTTT.

The J gene is TRBJ2-1, the V gene TRBV9; possibly TRBD2 for D (6 bases). The germline V gene has CDR1 SGDLS and CDR2 YYNGEE. Trimming pared 3 bases from V and 9 bases from J, leaving 19 bases between. The CDR3 is 15 amino acids. In DNA, the CDR3 is TGTGCCAGCAGCGCCGGGGTGGGTAGCGGCGGTGAGCAGTTCTTC. Its protein is CASSAGVGSGGEQFF. Filled out from reference TRBV9 and TRBJ2-1, the complete variable domain reads DSGVTQTPKHLITATGQRVTLRCSPRSGDLSVYWYQQSLDQGLQFLIQYYNGEERAKGNILERFSAQQFPDLHSELNLSSLELGDSALYFCASSAGVGSGGEQFFGPGTRLTVL.

This chain links TRBV28 with TRBJ1-1, with 8 bases identical to TRBD1. The CDR3 length is 13 residues. Looked up from germline, CDR1 is MDHEN and CDR2 is SYDVKM. The CDR3 DNA follows: TGTGTCATCCAGGGGGCCCGGGGCACTGAAGCTTTCTTT. Protein sequence: CVIQGARGTEAFF. The whole variable domain, remainder taken from reference TRBV28 and TRBJ1-1, is DVKVTQSSRYLVKRTGEKVFLECVQDMDHENMFWYRQDPGLGLRLIYFSYDVKMKEKGDIPEGYSVSREKKERFSLILESASTNQTSMYLCVIQGARGTEAFFGQGTRLTVV.

The gene calls are TRBV11-2 and TRBJ1-6; weak D call: TRBD1 (6 bases). V was cut by 0 bases and J by 8 bases, with 11 bases left in between. Germline CDR1 and CDR2: SGHAT and FQNNGV. The CDR3 sequence is 15 residues long. This chain's CDR3 is CASSLDIRGDSPLHF. The DNA of the CDR3 is TGTGCCAGCAGCTTAGATATCAGGGGTGATTCACCCCTCCACTTT.

This chain joins TRBV7-8 and TRBJ2-2; D is possibly TRBD2 (6 bases). Deletions cut 0 bases from V and 6 bases from J, with 17 bases between. Germline V gives CDR1 SGHVS, CDR2 FQNEAQ. The CDR3 covers 17 residues. The CDR3 DNA sequence: TGTGCCAGCAGCTTAGCCCCAGTTCGGAGGGGACCCGGGGAGCTGTTTTTT. It codes for CASSLAPVRRGPGELFF.

The chain couples TRBV7-2 to TRBJ1-2; no clear D gene. V shed 5 bases and J shed 4 bases, with 8 bases lying between them. The CDR3 totals 12 residues. Germline V gene sequence: CDR1 SGHTA, CDR2 FQGNSA. CDR3 amino acids: CASSERSYGYTF. The CDR3, as DNA: TGTGCCAGCAGCGAGAGGAGCTATGGCTACACCTTC.

V gene TRBV9 combines with J gene TRBJ2-7; D is uncertain. The germline CDR1 and CDR2 sequences are SGDLS and YYNGEE. This CDR3 contains 14 residues. Trimming pared 0 bases from V and 2 bases from J, leaving 9 bases between. CDR3 coding DNA: TGTGCCAGCAGCGTAGCAGCTGCGGCCTACGAGCAGTACTTC. Translation gives CASSVAAAAYEQYF.

The DNA for the CDR3 is TGTGCCAGTAGGTACACGGGACAGAGCAATCAGCCCCAGCATTTT. Translating gives CASRYTGQSNQPQHF. The chain employs TRBV19 and TRBJ1-5; 7 positions match TRBD1. The CDR3 runs 15 residues. Germline CDR1 is LNHDA and CDR2 is SQIVND (reference sequence). The V segment lost 6 bases and the J segment 1 base; nucleotides outside the gene matches: 6.

This chain uses TRBV14 with TRBJ1-1; D is unresolved. Germline V gives CDR1 SGHDN, CDR2 FVKESK. Deletions cut 4 bases from V and 3 bases from J, with 15 bases between. The length of the CDR3 is 15 residues. The CDR3 DNA is TGTGCCAGCAGCCCCCGTAGAACGGCGGACACTGAAGCTTTCTTT. This gives the protein CASSPRRTADTEAFF. Full variable domain (outside the CDR3, taken from reference TRBV14 and TRBJ1-1): EAGVTQFPSHSVIEKGQTVTLRCDPISGHDNLYWYRRVMGKEIKFLLHFVKESKQDESGMPNNRFLAERTGGTYSTLKVQPAELEDSGVYFCASSPRRTADTEAFFGQGTRLTVV.

The chain has TRBV6-1 and TRBJ1-5, with D perhaps TRBD1 (5 bases). The CDR3 consists of 14 residues. V dropped 2 bases and J dropped 4 bases, with 9 bases sitting between them. Per the germline V gene, CDR1 is MNHNS and CDR2 is SASEGT. The chain's CDR3 is CASSERRGNQPQHF. DNA for the CDR3: TGTGCCAGCAGTGAACGGCGGGGGAATCAGCCCCAGCATTTT.

This clone was found once. V usage is TRBV6-5 and J usage is TRBJ1-5, with D possibly TRBD1 on 6 matching bases. V was trimmed by 6 bases and J by 4 bases, leaving 13 bases between them. CDR1 is MNHEY and CDR2 is SVGAGI in the germline V gene. The length of the CDR3 is 14 residues. The CDR3 region has the DNA TGTGCCAGCAGCTCAGGGGTTAGGAATCAGCCCCAGCATTTT. Its protein product is CASSSGVRNQPQHF.

This clone was detected many times. This sequence joins TRBV27 and TRBJ1-1; D is ambiguous. The CDR3 loop spans 13 amino acids. V lost 0 bases and J 11 bases, leaving 13 bases between the germline ends. Germline CDR1 and CDR2: MNHEY and SMNVEV (reference sequence). The CDR3 coding sequence is TGTGCCAGCAGTTTATCGTTGCAGGCTTGGGCTTTCTTT. It codes for CASSLSLQAWAFF.

This sequence joins TRBV19 and TRBJ1-1, with D tentatively TRBD1 (5 bases). V lost 2 bases to trimming and J lost 5 bases, with 12 bases between them. This CDR3 contains 14 residues. CDR1 is LNHDA and CDR2 is SQIVND in the germline V gene (reference sequence). The CDR3 coding sequence is TGTGCCAGTAGTATACGATTGGGGCCGACTGAAGCTTTCTTT. It specifies CASSIRLGPTEAFF.

This chain joins TRBV5-6 and TRBJ1-3; D is uncertain. Trimming removed 0 bases at V and 0 bases at J, with 7 bases between. Looked up from germline, CDR1 is SGHDT and CDR2 is YYEEEE. CDR3 length equals 15 residues. The CDR3 DNA reads TGTGCCAGCAGCTTGGGGCGGTACTCTGGAAACACCATATATTTT. Translating it yields CASSLGRYSGNTIYF.